The clone carrying this TCR beta chain was seen just once. J was trimmed by 5 bases and V by 3 bases; bases with no gene match: 6. This CDR3 is 13 amino acids long. The germline gives CDR1 GTSNPN, CDR2 SVGIG (reference sequence). The method was immunoSEQ multiplex PCR; TCRdb's version includes in-frame clones alone and lacks a portion of them. The table records 62,000 or so clones, roughly nine tenths of them present only once. The source of the sample is a study of blood T cell repertoires in COVID-19. The TCR sequence derives from a man in his fifties with active COVID-19. Sequencing input: peripheral blood. This chain uses TRBV30 with TRBJ2-7; 8 nucleotides line up with TRBD1. This CDR3 is CAWRAGGDDEQYF. The CDR3 nucleotides read TGTGCCTGGAGGGCAGGGGGCGACGACGAGCAGTACTTC.